This TCR beta chain was profiled in a study of shared clonotypes between healthy human individuals. The protocol was immunoSEQ multiplex PCR, while the TCRdb copy is restricted to in-frame clones and leaves out a portion. The sample contains more than 2 million clones, almost 96% of which appear only once. CDR3 size: 12 residues. CDR1 and CDR2 (germline): MNHNS, SASEGT. Between the trimmed V and J ends, which lost 6 bases and 6 bases, there was a span of 9 bases. This chain uses TRBV6-1 with TRBJ1-5; D is unclear. Sequenced sample: naive CD4+ T cells sorted from blood. Noted subset: CD45RA+ positively selected. This receptor was taken from a man younger than 30 in good health. CDR3: CASRGAVQPQHF. The DNA for the CDR3 is TGTGCCAGCAGGGGAGCGGTTCAGCCCCAGCATTTT.